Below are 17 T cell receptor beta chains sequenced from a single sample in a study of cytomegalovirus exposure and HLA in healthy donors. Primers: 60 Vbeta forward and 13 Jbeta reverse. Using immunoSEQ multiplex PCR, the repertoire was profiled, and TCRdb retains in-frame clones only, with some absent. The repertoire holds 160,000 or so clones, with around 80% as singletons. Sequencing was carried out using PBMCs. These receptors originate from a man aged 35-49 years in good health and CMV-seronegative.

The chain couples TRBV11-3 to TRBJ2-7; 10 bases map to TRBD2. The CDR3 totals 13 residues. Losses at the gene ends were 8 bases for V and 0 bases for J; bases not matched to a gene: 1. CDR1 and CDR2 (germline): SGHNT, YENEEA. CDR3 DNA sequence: TGTGCCAGCGTAGCGGGAGGCTCCTACGAGCAGTACTTC. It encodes CASVAGGSYEQYF.

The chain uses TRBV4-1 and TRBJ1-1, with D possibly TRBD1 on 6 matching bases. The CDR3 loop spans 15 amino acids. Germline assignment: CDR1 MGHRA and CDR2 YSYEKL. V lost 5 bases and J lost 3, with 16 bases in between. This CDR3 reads CASSSRTGLDTEAFF. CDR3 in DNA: TGCGCCAGCAGCTCCCGAACAGGGTTGGACACTGAAGCTTTCTTT.

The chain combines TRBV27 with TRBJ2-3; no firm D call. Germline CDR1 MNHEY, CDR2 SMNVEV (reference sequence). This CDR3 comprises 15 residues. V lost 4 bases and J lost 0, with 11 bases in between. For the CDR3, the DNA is TGTGCCAGCAGTTCCCCCCGGGTGAGCACAGATACGCAGTATTTT. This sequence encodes CASSSPRVSTDTQYF.

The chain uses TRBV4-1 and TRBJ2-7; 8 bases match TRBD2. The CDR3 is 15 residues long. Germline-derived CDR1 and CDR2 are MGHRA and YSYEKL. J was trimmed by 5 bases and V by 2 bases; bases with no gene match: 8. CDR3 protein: CASSQRGRGGDEQYF. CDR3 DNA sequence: TGCGCCAGCAGCCAAAGGGGTCGGGGGGGAGACGAGCAGTACTTC.

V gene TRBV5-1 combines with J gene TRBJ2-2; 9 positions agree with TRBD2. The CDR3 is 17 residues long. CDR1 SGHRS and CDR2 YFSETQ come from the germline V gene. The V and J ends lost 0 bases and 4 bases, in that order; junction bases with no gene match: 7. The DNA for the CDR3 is TGCGCCAGCAGCTTGGGTCCAGCGGGGGGCTTCACCGGGGAGCTGTTTTTT. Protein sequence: CASSLGPAGGFTGELFF. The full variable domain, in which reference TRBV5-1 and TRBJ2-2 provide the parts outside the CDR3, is KAGVTQTPRYLIKTRGQQVTLSCSPISGHRSVSWYQQTPGQGLQFLFEYFSETQRNKGNFPGRFSGRQFSNSRSEMNVSTLELGDSALYLCASSLGPAGGFTGELFFGEGSRLTVL.

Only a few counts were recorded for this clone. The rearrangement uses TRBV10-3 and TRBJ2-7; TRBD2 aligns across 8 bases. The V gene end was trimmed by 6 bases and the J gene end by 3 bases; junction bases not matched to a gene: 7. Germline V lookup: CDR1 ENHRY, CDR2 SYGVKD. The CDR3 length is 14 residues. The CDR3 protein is CAIRRGGRDYEQYF. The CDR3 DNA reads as TGTGCCATCAGACGGGGGGGCCGGGACTACGAGCAGTACTTC.

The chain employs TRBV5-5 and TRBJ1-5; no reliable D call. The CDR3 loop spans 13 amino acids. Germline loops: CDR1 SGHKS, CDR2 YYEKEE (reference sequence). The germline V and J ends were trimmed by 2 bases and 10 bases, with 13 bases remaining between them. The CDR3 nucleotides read TGTGCCAGCAGCTTACTTACAGAGATTCCCCAGCATTTT. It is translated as CASSLLTEIPQHF.

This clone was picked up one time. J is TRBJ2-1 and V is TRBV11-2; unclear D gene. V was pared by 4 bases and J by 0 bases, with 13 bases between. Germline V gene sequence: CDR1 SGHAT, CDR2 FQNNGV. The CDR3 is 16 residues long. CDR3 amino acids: CASSSSFLSSYNEQFF. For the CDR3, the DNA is TGTGCCAGCAGCTCGTCATTCTTGAGCTCCTACAATGAGCAGTTCTTC.

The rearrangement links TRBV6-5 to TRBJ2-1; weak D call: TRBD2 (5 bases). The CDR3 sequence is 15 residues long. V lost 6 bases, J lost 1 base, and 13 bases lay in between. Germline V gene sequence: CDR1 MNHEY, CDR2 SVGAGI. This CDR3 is CASSATRGSYNEQFF. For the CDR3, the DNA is TGTGCCAGCAGCGCCACTAGAGGGTCCTACAATGAGCAGTTCTTC.

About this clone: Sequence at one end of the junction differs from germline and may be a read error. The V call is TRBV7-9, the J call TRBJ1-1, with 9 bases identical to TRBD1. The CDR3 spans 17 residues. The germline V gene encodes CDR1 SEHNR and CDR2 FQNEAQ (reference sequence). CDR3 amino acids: CSSSSPGQGILNTEAFF. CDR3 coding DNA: TGTTCCAGCAGCTCTCCGGGACAGGGCATATTGAACACTGAAGCTTTCTTT.

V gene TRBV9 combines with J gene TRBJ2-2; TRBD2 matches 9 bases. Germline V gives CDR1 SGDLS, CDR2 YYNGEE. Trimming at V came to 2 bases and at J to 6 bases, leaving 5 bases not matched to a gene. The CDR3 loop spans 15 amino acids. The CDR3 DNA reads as TGTGCCAGCAGCGTTAGTGGCGGGGGGGCCGGGGAGCTGTTTTTT. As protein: CASSVSGGGAGELFF.

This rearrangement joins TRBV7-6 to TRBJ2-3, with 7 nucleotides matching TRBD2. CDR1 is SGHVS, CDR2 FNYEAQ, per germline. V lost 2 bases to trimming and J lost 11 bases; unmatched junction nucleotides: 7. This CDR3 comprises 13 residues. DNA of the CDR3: TGTGCCAGCAGCTTACCCGATGGGAGGGGGCAGTATTTT. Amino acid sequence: CASSLPDGRGQYF.

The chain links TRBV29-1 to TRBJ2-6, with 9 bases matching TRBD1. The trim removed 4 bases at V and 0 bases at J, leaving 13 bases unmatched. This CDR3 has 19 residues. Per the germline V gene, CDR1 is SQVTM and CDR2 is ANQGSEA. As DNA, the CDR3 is TGCAGCGTTGTGGACCCGGGACAGGGATTGAGCTCTGGGGCCAACGTCCTGACTTTC. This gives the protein CSVVDPGQGLSSGANVLTF.

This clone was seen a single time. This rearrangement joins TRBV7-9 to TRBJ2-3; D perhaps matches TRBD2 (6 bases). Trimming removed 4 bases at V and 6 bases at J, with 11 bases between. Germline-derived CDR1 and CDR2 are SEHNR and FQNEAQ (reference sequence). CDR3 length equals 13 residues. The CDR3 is CASSSTGDDTQYF. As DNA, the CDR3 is TGTGCCAGCAGCTCGACGGGGGACGATACGCAGTATTTT.

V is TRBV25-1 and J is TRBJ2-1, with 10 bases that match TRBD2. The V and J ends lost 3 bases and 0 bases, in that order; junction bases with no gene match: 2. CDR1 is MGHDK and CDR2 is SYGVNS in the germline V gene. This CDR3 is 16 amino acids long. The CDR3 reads CASSEPSGSSYNEQFF. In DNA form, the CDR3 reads TGTGCCAGCAGTGAGCCTAGCGGGAGCTCCTACAATGAGCAGTTCTTC.

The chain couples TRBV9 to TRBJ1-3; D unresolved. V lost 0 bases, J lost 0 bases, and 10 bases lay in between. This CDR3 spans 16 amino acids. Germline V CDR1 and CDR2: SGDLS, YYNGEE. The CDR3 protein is CASSVGLGSSGNTIYF. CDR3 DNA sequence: TGTGCCAGCAGCGTAGGGCTAGGCAGCTCTGGAAACACCATATATTTT.

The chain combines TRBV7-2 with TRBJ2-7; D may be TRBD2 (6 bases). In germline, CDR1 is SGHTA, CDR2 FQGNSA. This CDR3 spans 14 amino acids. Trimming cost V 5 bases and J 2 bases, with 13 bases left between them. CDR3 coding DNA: TGTGCCAGCAGCGCCGCTAGCGCAGCCTACGAGCAGTACTTC. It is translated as CASSAASAAYEQYF.